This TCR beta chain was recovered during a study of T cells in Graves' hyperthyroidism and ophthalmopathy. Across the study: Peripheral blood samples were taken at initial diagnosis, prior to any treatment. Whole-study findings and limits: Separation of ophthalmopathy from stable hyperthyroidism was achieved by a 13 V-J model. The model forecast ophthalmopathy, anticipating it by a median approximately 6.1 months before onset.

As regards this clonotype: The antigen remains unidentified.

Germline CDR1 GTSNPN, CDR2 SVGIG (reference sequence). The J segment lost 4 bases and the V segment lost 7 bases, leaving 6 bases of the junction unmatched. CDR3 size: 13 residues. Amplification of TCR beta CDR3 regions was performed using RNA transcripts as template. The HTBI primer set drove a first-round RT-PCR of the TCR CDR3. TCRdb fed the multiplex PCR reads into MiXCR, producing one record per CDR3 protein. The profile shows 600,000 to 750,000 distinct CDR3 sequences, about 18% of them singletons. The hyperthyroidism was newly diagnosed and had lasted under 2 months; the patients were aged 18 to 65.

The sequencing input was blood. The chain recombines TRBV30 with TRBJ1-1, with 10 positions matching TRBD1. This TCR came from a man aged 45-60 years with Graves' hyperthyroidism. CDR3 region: CAYRDRGLTEAFF. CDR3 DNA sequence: TGTGCCTACCGGGACAGGGGACTCACTGAAGCTTTCTTT.